Following are 12 T cell receptor beta chains from one sample sequenced in a study of T cells in localized non-small cell lung cancer. This table comes from immunoSEQ multiplex PCR, and its TCRdb copy is limited to in-frame clones, with some not included. The repertoire holds about 74,000 clones, 70% to 85% seen once, with 1.3% in the top ten. The material was peripheral blood, obtained before any cancer treatment. These receptors were taken from a female donor older than 55 with stage I lung adenocarcinoma.

V and J are TRBV7-3 and TRBJ2-2; D possibly uses TRBD1 or TRBD2 (5 bases each). Trimming cost V 5 bases and J 4 bases, with 20 bases left between them. There are 17 residues in the CDR3. Germline V CDR1 and CDR2: SGHTA, FQGTGA. The CDR3 reads CASSLYRGRALTGELFF. For the CDR3, the DNA is TGTGCCAGCAGCCTATACCGGGGACGAGCTCTCACCGGGGAGCTGTTTTTT. Full variable domain (outside the CDR3, taken from reference TRBV7-3 and TRBJ2-2): GAGVSQTPSNKVTEKGKYVELRCDPISGHTALYWYRQSLGQGPEFLIYFQGTGAADDSGLPNDRFFAVRPEGSVSTLKIQRTERGDSAVYLCASSLYRGRALTGELFFGEGSRLTVL.

The chain uses TRBV19 and TRBJ1-5; TRBD1 is a possible D gene (6 bases). CDR3 length: 14 residues. Germline loops: CDR1 LNHDA, CDR2 SQIVND (reference sequence). Deletions cut 10 bases from V and 5 bases from J, with 18 bases between. CDR3 sequence: CATQGTSRDQPQHF. CDR3 DNA: TGTGCCACCCAAGGGACATCAAGGGATCAGCCCCAGCATTTT.

The rearrangement links TRBV15 to TRBJ1-5; D is uncertain. The CDR3 is 15 amino acids. Trimming took off 0 bases at V and 3 bases at J, with 9 bases between the two ends. The V gene's germline CDR1 is LNHNV and CDR2 YYDKDF (reference sequence). This chain's CDR3 is CATSRDLGFNQPQHF. The CDR3 region has the DNA TGTGCCACCAGCAGAGATCTGGGTTTCAATCAGCCCCAGCATTTT. The entire variable domain, with the rest obtained from reference TRBV15 and TRBJ1-5, is as follows: DAMVIQNPRYQVTQFGKPVTLSCSQTLNHNVMYWYQQKSSQAPKLLFHYYDKDFNNEADTPDNFQSRRPNTSFCFLDIRSPGLGDTAMYLCATSRDLGFNQPQHFGDGTRLSIL.

The chain is built from TRBV15 and TRBJ2-1, with D tentatively TRBD2 (5 bases). The CDR3 is 14 amino acids. Germline V lookup: CDR1 LNHNV, CDR2 YYDKDF (reference sequence). Between the trimmed V and J ends, which lost 5 bases and 4 bases, there was a span of 12 bases. The CDR3 sequence: CATSGPTTYNEQFF. The CDR3 DNA reads as TGTGCCACCAGCGGGCCGACTACTTACAATGAGCAGTTCTTC.

The V call is TRBV5-1, the J call TRBJ2-5; D possibly corresponds to TRBD2 (5 bases). CDR1 and CDR2 from the germline V gene are SGHRS and YFSETQ. Trimming pared 4 bases from V and 1 base from J, leaving 14 bases between. CDR3 length: 15 amino acids. CDR3: CASSVTQAVQETQYF. For the CDR3, the DNA is TGCGCCAGCAGCGTCACCCAAGCGGTCCAAGAGACCCAGTACTTC.

The chain carries TRBV5-4 and TRBJ1-4, with D perhaps matching TRBD1 (5 bases). Trimming cost V 4 bases and J 8 bases, with 12 bases left between them. Germline V gene lookup returns CDR1 SGHNT and CDR2 YYREEE (reference sequence). CDR3 length: 13 residues. The CDR3 loop reads CASSLGGGEKLFF. CDR3 nucleotides: TGTGCCAGCAGCCTGGGCGGGGGGGAAAAACTGTTTTTT.

This chain links TRBV6-5 with TRBJ2-7, with 11 positions matching TRBD2. Germline values: CDR1 MNHEY, CDR2 SVGAGI. The CDR3 sequence is 15 residues long. V was clipped by 5 bases and J by 8 bases; unmatched bases: 11. The CDR3 loop reads CASSRSGRGPTQQYF. CDR3 nucleotides: TGTGCCAGCAGTCGTAGCGGGAGGGGTCCTACGCAGCAGTACTTC.

The rearrangement links TRBV28 to TRBJ1-4; 7 bases align to TRBD1. In germline, CDR1 is MDHEN, CDR2 SYDVKM. The CDR3 is made up of 15 amino acids. V gave up 6 bases and J gave up 3 bases; unmatched junction bases: 7. The CDR3 DNA reads as TGTGCCAGCAGCCCCCCCCAGGGGGCTAATGAAAAACTGTTTTTT. It translates to CASSPPQGANEKLFF.

This chain uses TRBV7-9 with TRBJ2-5; the D gene is possibly TRBD2 (6 bases). Per the germline V gene, CDR1 is SEHNR and CDR2 is FQNEAQ (reference sequence). This CDR3 has 17 residues. V dropped 5 bases and J dropped 2 bases, with 21 bases sitting between them. The CDR3 spells CASSRDAGTLRQETQYF. In DNA form, the CDR3 reads TGTGCCAGCAGCCGAGACGCCGGGACTTTACGACAAGAGACCCAGTACTTC.

The V and J genes are TRBV19 and TRBJ1-2, with 7 bases lining up with TRBD1. CDR1 is LNHDA, CDR2 SQIVND, per germline (reference sequence). This CDR3 region has 13 residues. Germline trimming cut 7 bases from V and 8 bases from J; bases unmatched to any gene: 10. The CDR3, as DNA: TGTGCCAGTACCGACAGGGTGGTAACGGGCTACACCTTC. Translation: CASTDRVVTGYTF.

V and J are TRBV27 and TRBJ1-2; D remains ambiguous. V was clipped by 6 bases and J by 0 bases, with 14 bases between them. CDR3 length: 15 amino acids. Germline CDR1 MNHEY, CDR2 SMNVEV (reference sequence). The CDR3 nucleotides are TGTGCCAGCAGGCTTTCGAGGGAAGCTAACTATGGCTACACCTTC. Translating gives CASRLSREANYGYTF.

The chain couples TRBV7-9 to TRBJ2-1, with 8 bases identical to TRBD2. Germline V CDR1 and CDR2: SEHNR, FQNEAQ (reference sequence). CDR3 length: 16 residues. Trimming at V came to 2 bases and at J to 2 bases, leaving 5 bases not matched to a gene. The CDR3 protein is CASSLLTSGPYNEQFF. CDR3 sequence (DNA): TGTGCCAGCAGCTTACTCACTAGCGGCCCCTACAATGAGCAGTTCTTC.